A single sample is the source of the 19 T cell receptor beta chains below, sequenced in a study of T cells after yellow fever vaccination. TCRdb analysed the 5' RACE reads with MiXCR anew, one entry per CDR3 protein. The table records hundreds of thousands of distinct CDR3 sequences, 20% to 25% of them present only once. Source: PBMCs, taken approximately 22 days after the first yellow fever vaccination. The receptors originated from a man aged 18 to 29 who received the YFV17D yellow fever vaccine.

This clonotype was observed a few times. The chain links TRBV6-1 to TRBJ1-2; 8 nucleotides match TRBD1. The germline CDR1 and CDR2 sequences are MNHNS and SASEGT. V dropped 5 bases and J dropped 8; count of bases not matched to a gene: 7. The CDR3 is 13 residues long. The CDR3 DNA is TGTGCCAGCAGTCGCCAGACAGGGGAAGGCTACACCTTC. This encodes CASSRQTGEGYTF.

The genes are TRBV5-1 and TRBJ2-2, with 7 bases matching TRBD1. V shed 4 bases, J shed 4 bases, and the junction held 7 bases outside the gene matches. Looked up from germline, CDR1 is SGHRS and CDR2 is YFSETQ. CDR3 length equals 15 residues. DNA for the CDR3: TGCGCCAGCAGCATCGGGCCAGGGGGCACCGGGGAGCTGTTTTTT. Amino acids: CASSIGPGGTGELFF.

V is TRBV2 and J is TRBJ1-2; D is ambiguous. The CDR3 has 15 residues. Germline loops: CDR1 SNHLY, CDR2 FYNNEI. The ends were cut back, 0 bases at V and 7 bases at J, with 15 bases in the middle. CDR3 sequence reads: CASSEALGIGVGYTF. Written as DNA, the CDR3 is TGTGCCAGCAGTGAAGCGCTTGGGATTGGGGTTGGCTACACCTTC.

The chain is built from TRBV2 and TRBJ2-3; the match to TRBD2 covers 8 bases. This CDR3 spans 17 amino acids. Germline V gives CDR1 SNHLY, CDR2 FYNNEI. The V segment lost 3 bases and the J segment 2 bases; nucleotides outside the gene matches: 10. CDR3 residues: CASSDSRSGVDTDTQYF. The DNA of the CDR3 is TGTGCCAGCAGTGATAGTCGTAGCGGGGTTGACACAGATACGCAGTATTTT.

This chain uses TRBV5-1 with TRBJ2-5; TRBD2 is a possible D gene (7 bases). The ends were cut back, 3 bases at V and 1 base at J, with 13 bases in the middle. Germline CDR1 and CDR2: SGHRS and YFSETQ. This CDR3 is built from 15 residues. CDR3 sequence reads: CASSWAGAVQETQYF. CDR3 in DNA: TGCGCCAGCAGCTGGGCGGGGGCCGTCCAAGAGACCCAGTACTTC.

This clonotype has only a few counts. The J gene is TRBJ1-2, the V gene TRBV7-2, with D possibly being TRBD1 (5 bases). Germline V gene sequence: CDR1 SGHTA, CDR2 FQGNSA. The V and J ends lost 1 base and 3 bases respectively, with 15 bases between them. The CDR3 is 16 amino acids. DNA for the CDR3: TGTGCCAGCAGCTTAGTACGACAGCCTGGCGACTATGGCTACACCTTC. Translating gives CASSLVRQPGDYGYTF.

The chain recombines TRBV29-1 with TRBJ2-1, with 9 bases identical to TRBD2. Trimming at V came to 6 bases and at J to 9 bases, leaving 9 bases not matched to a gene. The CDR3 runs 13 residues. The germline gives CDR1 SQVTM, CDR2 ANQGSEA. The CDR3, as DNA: TGCAGCGTGCAGGCGGGGGGGACGACTGAGCAGTTCTTC. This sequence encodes CSVQAGGTTEQFF.

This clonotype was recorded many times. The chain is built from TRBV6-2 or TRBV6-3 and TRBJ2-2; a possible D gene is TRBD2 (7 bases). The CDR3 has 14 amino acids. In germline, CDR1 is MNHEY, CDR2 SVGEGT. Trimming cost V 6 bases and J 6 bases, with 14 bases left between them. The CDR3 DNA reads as TGTGCCAGCAGCCCCAACGGGGGGCCCGGGGAGCTGTTTTTT. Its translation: CASSPNGGPGELFF.

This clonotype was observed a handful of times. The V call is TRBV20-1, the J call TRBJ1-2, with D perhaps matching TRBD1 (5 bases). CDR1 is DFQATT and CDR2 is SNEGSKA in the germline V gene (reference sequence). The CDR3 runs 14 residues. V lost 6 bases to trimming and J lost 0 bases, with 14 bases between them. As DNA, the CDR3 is TGCAGTGCGCCGGAGGGGATTACTAACTATGGCTACACCTTC. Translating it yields CSAPEGITNYGYTF.

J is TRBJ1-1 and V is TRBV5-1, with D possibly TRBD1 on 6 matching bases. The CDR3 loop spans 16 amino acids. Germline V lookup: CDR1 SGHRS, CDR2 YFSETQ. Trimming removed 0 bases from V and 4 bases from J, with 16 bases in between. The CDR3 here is CASSLEGVAQATEAFF. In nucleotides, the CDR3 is TGCGCCAGCAGCTTGGAGGGGGTCGCGCAGGCCACTGAAGCTTTCTTT.

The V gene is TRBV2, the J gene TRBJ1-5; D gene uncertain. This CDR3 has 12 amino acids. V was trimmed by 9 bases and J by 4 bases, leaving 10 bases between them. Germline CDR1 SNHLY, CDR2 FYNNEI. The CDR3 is CASGPENQPQHF. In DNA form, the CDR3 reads TGTGCCAGTGGACCGGAAAATCAGCCCCAGCATTTT.

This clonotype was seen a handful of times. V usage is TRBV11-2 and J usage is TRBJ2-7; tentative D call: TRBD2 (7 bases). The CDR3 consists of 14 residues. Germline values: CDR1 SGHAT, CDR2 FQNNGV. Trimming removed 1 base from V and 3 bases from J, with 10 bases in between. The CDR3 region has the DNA TGTGCCAGCAGCTTAGGGCGGGGGCACTACGAGCAGTACGTC. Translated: CASSLGRGHYEQYV.

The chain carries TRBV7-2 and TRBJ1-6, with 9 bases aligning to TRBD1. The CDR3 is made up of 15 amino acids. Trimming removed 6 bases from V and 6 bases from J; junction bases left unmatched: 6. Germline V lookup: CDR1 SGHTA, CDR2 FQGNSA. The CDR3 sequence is CASRWDRVGNSPLHF. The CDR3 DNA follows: TGTGCCAGCAGATGGGACAGGGTTGGTAATTCACCCCTCCACTTT.

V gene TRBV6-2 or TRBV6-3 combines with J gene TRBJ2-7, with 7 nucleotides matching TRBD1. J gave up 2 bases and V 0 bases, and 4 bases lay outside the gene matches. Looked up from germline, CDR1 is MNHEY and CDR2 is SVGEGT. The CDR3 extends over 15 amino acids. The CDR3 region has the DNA TGTGCCAGCAGTTACTCAGGGACAGCCACCTACGAGCAGTACGTC. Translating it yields CASSYSGTATYEQYV.

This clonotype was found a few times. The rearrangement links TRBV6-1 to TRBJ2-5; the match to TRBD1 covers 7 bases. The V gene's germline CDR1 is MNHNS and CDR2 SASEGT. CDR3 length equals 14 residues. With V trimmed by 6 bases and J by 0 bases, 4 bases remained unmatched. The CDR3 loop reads CASSLDRDQETQYF. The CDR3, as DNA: TGTGCCAGCAGCCTAGACAGGGACCAAGAGACCCAGTACTTC.

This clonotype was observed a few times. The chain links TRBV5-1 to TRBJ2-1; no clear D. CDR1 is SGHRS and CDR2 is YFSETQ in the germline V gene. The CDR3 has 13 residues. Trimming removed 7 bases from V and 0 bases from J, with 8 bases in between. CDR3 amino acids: CASAKGSYNEQFF. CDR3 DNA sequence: TGCGCCAGCGCGAAAGGCTCCTACAATGAGCAGTTCTTC.

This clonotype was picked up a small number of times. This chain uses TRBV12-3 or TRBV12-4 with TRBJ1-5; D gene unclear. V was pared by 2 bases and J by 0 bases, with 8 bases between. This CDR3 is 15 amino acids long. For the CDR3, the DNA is TGTGCCAGCAGTTTATCAGCTTATAGCAATCAGCCCCAGCATTTT. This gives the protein CASSLSAYSNQPQHF.

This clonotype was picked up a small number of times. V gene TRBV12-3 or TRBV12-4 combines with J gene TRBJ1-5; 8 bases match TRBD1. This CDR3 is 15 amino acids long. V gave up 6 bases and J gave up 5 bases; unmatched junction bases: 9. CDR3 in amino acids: CASSPWDRLDQPQHF. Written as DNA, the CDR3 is TGTGCCAGCAGCCCCTGGGACAGGCTCGATCAGCCCCAGCATTTT.

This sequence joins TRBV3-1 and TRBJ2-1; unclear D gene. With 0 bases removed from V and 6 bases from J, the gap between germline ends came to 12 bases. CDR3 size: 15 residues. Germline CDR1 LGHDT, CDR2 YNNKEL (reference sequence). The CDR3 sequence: CASSQDPLTPNEQFF. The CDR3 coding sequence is TGTGCCAGCAGCCAAGATCCATTGACTCCCAATGAGCAGTTCTTC.